A selection of T cell receptor beta chains follows, all from one sample in a study of CD8+ T cells in alopecia areata. Repertoires were generated with immunoSEQ multiplex PCR, while TCRdb's copy carries only in-frame clones and drops some. Of 150,000 or so clones in the sample, more than 75% are singletons; the top ten hold over 13%. Sample: CD8+ T cells sorted from blood, taken at week 0. These receptor sequences come from a human donor with alopecia areata. Both conserved end residues are part of each CDR3. Each record gives: V gene, D gene, J gene, clone size, CDR3 DNA, CDR3 protein. D genes are given only for firm matches. Size tells how often a clone was seen (once, few, many) or the class of an expanded clone, and some rows leave it out.

>TRBV19|-|TRBJ2-7|-
TGTGCCAGTAGTATCTCAGGCAGGGGTGGCGAGCAGTACTTC
CASSISGRGGEQYF
>TRBV29-1|-|TRBJ2-1|-
TGCAGCGTTACAGGGACCAGTATCAATGAGCAGTTCTTC
CSVTGTSINEQFF
>TRBV4-1|-|TRBJ2-7|-
TGCGCCAGCAGCCAAGATTTTGCAGGGGGGCCCTCCTACGAGCAGTACTTC
CASSQDFAGGPSYEQYF
>TRBV29-1|-|TRBJ1-4|-
TGCAGCGTCGTAGCCCTAGGCACTGGTGAAAAACTGTTTTTT
CSVVALGTGEKLFF
>TRBV5-1|-|TRBJ2-1|-
TGCGCCTCCCACGAGGGATCCAGCTCCTACAATGAGCAGTTCTTC
CASHEGSSSYNEQFF
>TRBV7-2|TRBD2|TRBJ2-7|once
TGTGCCAGCAGCTTAGTCGGACGGTGGACTAGCGGGGCTTACGAGCAGTACTTC
CASSLVGRWTSGAYEQYF
>TRBV5-1|-|TRBJ2-1|-
TGCGCCAGCAGCTTGGCGGAAAGCTCCTACAATGAGCAGTTCTTC
CASSLAESSYNEQFF
>TRBV29-1|TRBD1|TRBJ2-1|-
TGCAGCGTGGACCCCGGGACAGGGTTTTATGAGCAGTTCTTC
CSVDPGTGFYEQFF
>TRBV6-1|TRBD2|TRBJ2-3|many
TGTGCCAGCAGTGAAGCAGCGGGGGGGCCAGATACGCAGTATTTT
CASSEAAGGPDTQYF
>TRBV4-2|-|TRBJ1-5|-
TGTGCCAGCAGCCAAGAAGACAGCTCTTATAGCAATCAGCCCCAGCATTTT
CASSQEDSSYSNQPQHF
>TRBV5-1|TRBD1|TRBJ2-2|-
TGCGCCAGCAGCTTTCGACGGACAGGGAATCCCGGGGAGCTGTTTTTT
CASSFRRTGNPGELFF
>TRBV7-2|-|TRBJ2-7|once
TGTGCCAGCAGCTTAGTTTCGGCCACCTGCGAGCAGTACTTC
CASSLVSATCEQYF
>TRBV27|-|TRBJ1-1|-
TGTGCCAGCAGTTTACAGAAGAACACTGAAGCTTTCTTT
CASSLQKNTEAFF
>TRBV7-3|-|TRBJ2-3|-
TGTGCCAGCAGCTCTCATCCGGGCACAGATACGCAGTATTTT
CASSSHPGTDTQYF
>TRBV7-2|TRBD1|TRBJ2-7|-
TGTGCCAGCAGCTTTTCGGGGACAGAGTCCTACGAGCAGTACTTC
CASSFSGTESYEQYF
>TRBV7-9|-|TRBJ2-1|-
TGTGCCAGCAGCTTTGGCGGGGCTAGCTCCTACAATGAGCAGTTCTTC
CASSFGGASSYNEQFF
>TRBV11-2|TRBD2|TRBJ2-1|-
TGTGCCAGCAGCTTAGTTTATGCAGCGGGGGTTTACAATGAGCAGTTCTTC
CASSLVYAAGVYNEQFF
>TRBV10-2|-|TRBJ2-7|-
TGCGCCAGCAAGGAGCTCCGGCTGGTAGAGCAGTACTTC
CASKELRLVEQYF
>TRBV30|-|TRBJ2-7|-
TGTGCCTGTATCACGGCAGCCTCCTACGAGCAGTACTTC
CACITAASYEQYF
>TRBV27|TRBD2|TRBJ2-7|-
TGTGCCAGCAGCCATAAGCGGGGGGTAGACGAGCAGTACTTC
CASSHKRGVDEQYF
>TRBV14|TRBD1|TRBJ2-7|-
TGTGCCAGCAGCCTGTACAGGGGTCGCGAGCAGTACTTC
CASSLYRGREQYF
>TRBV27|-|TRBJ1-5|-
TGTGCCAGCAGGGACCTGTATAGCAATCAGCCCCAGCATTTT
CASRDLYSNQPQHF